This T cell receptor beta chain was identified in a study of identical twins (dated by TCRdb to 2016 to 2017). Regarding the study in general: TCR alpha and beta repertoires from monozygotic twins, unrelated adults of various ages and cord blood were deep-sequenced to test whether fetal clonotypes persist. To rule out contamination, the twin experiments were replicated at different times with different library preparation protocols. Overall study outcomes, separate from this receptor: Zero-insertion analyses could be partly confounded by invariant T cells such as MAIT and iNKT, although diverse VJ usage argued against such confounding for most clonotypes. Compared with coincidental sharing between unrelated individuals, an excess of low generation-probability sequences was observed among out-of-frame TCR alpha sequences shared between twins. Because the same donors could not be followed over many years, the conclusions relied on cross-sectional statistical analysis. Abundant cord blood beta clonotypes had fewer insertions, young adult naive repertoires showed a similar but weaker trend, and memory repertoires showed no such trend. In monozygotic twins, out-of-frame TCR alpha sharing was systematically underestimated by recombination models, although the models agreed with sharing between unrelated individuals. Excess twin sharing in beta out-of-frame sequences was weaker because fewer shared sequences lowered the signal-to-noise ratio.

Only healthy Caucasian donors were included. Three pairs of female monozygotic twins, all aged 18 to 29 years, were included in the twin cohort. Positive isolation kits from Invitrogen were used to isolate CD4+ and CD8+ T cell populations. The library was built by means of 5' RACE. The reads were generated on an Illumina HiSeq 2000. A universal primer binding site was introduced by template switching, and a unique molecular identifier was present in the final cDNA, enabling accurate counting of TCR cDNA molecules. Specific primers in the conserved constant-segment region were used to synthesize first-strand cDNA for TCR alpha and beta chains. Each cDNA library was double barcoded, with a SMART-Mk sample barcode plus Illumina barcodes, to control for contamination. TruSeq adapter sequences along with Illumina sample barcodes were introduced in two successive PCR steps. The TCR alpha and beta cDNA libraries were sequenced on the Illumina HiSeq platform using custom primers. Per the source publication's procedure: Raw reads were processed with MiGEC to extract unique molecular identifiers, and MiXCR was used to determine CDR3 positions. Recombination models were inferred per individual with the repgenHMM and IGoR tools using an EM algorithm. Shared clonotypes were analyzed with the tcR package in R, and sharing was normalized by the product of cloneset sizes. To study raw recombination free of thymic and clonal selection effects, out-of-frame nonproductive sequences were analyzed. The public reads were reanalyzed by TCRdb: fastp trimming at Q25, MiXCR alignment, in-frame beta chains only. Every CDR3 protein is listed once, alongside the most common genes and DNA of its rows. The V and J calls shown here were made by TCRdb, not taken from the authors' results. Present in this sample are about 220,000 distinct CDR3 sequences, 6% to 8% of which were seen just once. The ten largest clones take up under 6% of the sample.

Reading the germline V gene (reference sequence) gives CDR1 SEHNR and CDR2 FQNEAQ. The CDR3 holds 15 amino acids from the cysteine to the phenylalanine. Solely the CDR3 DNA is kept, with 45 bases framed from the first base. Germline trimming amounts to 2 bases on V and 7 bases on J, with 4 as the count of junction bases outside the gene matches. This clonotype has just a few counts. Its antigen remains undetermined. No much larger clone exists at a distance of one base, and base qualities are not known. These same data were also listed under a study on yellow fever vaccine responses in identical twins. From that second study: The T cell response to vaccination in identical twins was reported by the authors to appear partly convergent and partly personalized. In the study, vaccine-responding T cell clones were precisely tracked in identical twins.

The sequence links TRBV7-9 to TRBJ2-1, with 11 central nucleotides matching TRBD2. The specimen sequenced was CD8+ T cells sorted from blood. The clonotype was recovered from a woman between 18 and 30 years old in good health. The DNA reads TGTGCCAGCAGCTTATTACTAGCGGGAGATAATGAGCAGTTCTTC. Its amino acids are CASSLLLAGDNEQFF.